This T cell receptor beta chain emerged from a study of T cell responses to AZD1222 COVID-19 vaccine. As regards this clone: Its antigen remains unidentified.

Study conclusions and caveats: At baseline, just a handful of AZD1222 recipients tested seropositive. Donors, mostly white British, included more females; clonal diversity was possibly underestimated. Repertoire sampling was restricted to post-peak T cell response timepoints. Across the whole spike, CD4 TCRs peaked at regions 160-218 and 743-854.

Germline assignment: CDR1 SGHTS and CDR2 YDEGEE. The CDR3 spans 14 residues. Trimming stripped 3 bases from V and 1 base from J, with 8 bases between. Assay: immunoSEQ multiplex PCR; the TCRdb copy retains only in-frame clones and omits some. The data hold 83,000 or so clones, with approximately 85% observed a single time. The chain links TRBV5-8 to TRBJ1-5; D remains unclear. This clonotype originated in an adult in good health. The sample here was peripheral blood, taken on day 0 of AZD1222 vaccination. In DNA, the CDR3 is TGTGCCAGCAGCTCCAGTTTGAGCAATCAGCCCCAGCATTTT. This sequence encodes CASSSSLSNQPQHF.